This T cell receptor (beta chain) originates from a study of long-term antiretroviral therapy in people with HIV. Comment on this clone: Antigen specificity is unknown.

Study outcomes and limitations: In samples taken after ART, diversity increased but remained below transplant donor control levels. Clonal expansions arising prior to ART prevailed in the repertoire at every time point. In HIV, the repertoires covered a tighter span of CDR3 lengths than in controls.

CDR1 GTSNPN and CDR2 SVGIG come from the germline V gene (reference sequence). V was shortened by 7 bases and J by 2 bases, with 15 bases between the two germline ends. There are 13 residues in the CDR3. Version v3.0 of the immunoSEQ assay was performed at survey level. Sequencing of each sample targeted about 35,000-55,000 T-cell genomes. Assay used: immunoSEQ multiplex PCR; TCRdb lists only in-frame clones, some missing. Among 11,000 or so clones listed, around 84% were seen once. Sequenced here: unsorted PBMCs, sampled 1.2 years after starting antiretroviral therapy. V gene TRBV30 combines with J gene TRBJ2-7; D unclear. This receptor was identified in a man aged 35-49 years with HIV. Written as DNA, the CDR3 is TGTGCCTCCGGACCCCATGAAACCTACGAGCAGTACTTC. Encoded protein: CASGPHETYEQYF.